This record covers a single T cell receptor beta chain. The germline V gene has CDR1 LGHDT and CDR2 YNNKEL (reference sequence). The CDR3 contains 15 residues. With 4 bases removed from V and 2 bases from J, the gap between germline ends came to 12 bases. These data are taken from a study of blood T cell repertoires in COVID-19. Study context: Nucleic acid was either cDNA or gDNA, and it came from T cells, B-cell-depleted T cells, or PBMCs.

Methods used by the authors: Researchers report that nucleated cell counts were estimated from reference gene primer amplification. Generated by immunoSEQ multiplex PCR, the TCRdb table keeps only in-frame clones and is missing some. The V and J calls and clone size are taken from that table; D and trimming were inferred from the DNA. Of 200,000 to 300,000 clones in the sample, 88% were seen once. The sequenced sample consisted of peripheral blood. The chain carries TRBV3-1 (or the pseudogene TRBV3-2) and TRBJ1-3; D is unresolved. This TCR came from a woman aged 25 to 39 with acute or convalescent COVID-19. The CDR3 nucleotides are TGTGCCAGCAGCCGGGAGGGAGTAGCTGGAAACACCATATATTTT. Translating it yields CASSREGVAGNTIYF.